The 8 T cell receptor beta chains below all came from one sample that was sequenced in a study of OX40 agonist ivuxolimab in advanced cancers. The library was produced with the immunoSEQ multiplex PCR assay. TCRdb carries this immuneACCESS record with in-frame sequences only. Its versions omit some clonotypes, under half of them owing to an unresolved V gene in the studies checked, with the rest unexplained. In this sample the table shows 99,000 or so clones, approximately 93% of which occur a single time. The top ten constitute 0.25% to 0.3% of the sample. Here the sequenced sample was CD4+ or CD8+ T cells sorted from blood, taken in a trial of the OX40 agonist ivuxolimab. Source of these receptors: an adult with an advanced solid tumor such as melanoma, head and neck, liver or kidney cancer.

The chain recombines TRBV7-2 with TRBJ2-1; D gene ambiguous. The germline gives CDR1 SGHTA, CDR2 FQGNSA. The CDR3 totals 16 residues. V was clipped by 1 base and J by 0 bases, with 10 bases between them. CDR3 in amino acids: CASSLDAASSYNEQFF. The CDR3 bases are TGTGCCAGCAGCTTAGACGCCGCAAGCTCCTACAATGAGCAGTTCTTC.

The chain carries TRBV29-1 and TRBJ1-1; D remains unclear. Germline values: CDR1 SQVTM, CDR2 ANQGSEA. Trimming cost V 3 bases and J 2 bases, with 10 bases left between them. CDR3 length equals 13 residues. The CDR3 DNA is TGCAGCGTTGATAGGCAGACAAACACTGAAGCTTTCTTT. It yields the protein CSVDRQTNTEAFF.

This chain joins TRBV7-6 and TRBJ1-5; no clear D gene. Germline CDR1 SGHVS, CDR2 FNYEAQ. V dropped 4 bases and J dropped 6 bases, with 19 bases sitting between them. CDR3 length: 16 residues. The CDR3 DNA sequence: TGTGCCAGCAGCTCCCATGGGTCGGGGTTAAGTCAGCCCCAGCATTTT. It encodes CASSSHGSGLSQPQHF.

The CDR3 loop is CAWSGRANGGGYTF. The CDR3 region has the DNA TGTGCCTGGAGTGGTCGGGCCAACGGTGGTGGCTACACCTTC. The chain links TRBV30 to TRBJ1-2; D is undetermined. The V end lost 1 base, the J end lost 7 bases, and 16 bases lay between the germline ends. Germline CDR1 and CDR2: GTSNPN and SVGIG (reference sequence). The CDR3 has 14 amino acids.

This CDR3 reads CASSPSPDKNYGYTF. The CDR3 nucleotides are TGTGCCAGCTCACCTAGTCCGGACAAAAACTATGGCTACACCTTC. The chain joins TRBV18 to TRBJ1-2, with D maybe TRBD1 (5 bases). The V gene's germline CDR1 is KGHSH and CDR2 LQKENI. The length of the CDR3 is 15 residues. Trimming stripped 3 bases from V and 2 bases from J, with 13 bases between.

The chain combines TRBV2 with TRBJ1-4; tentatively, D is TRBD1 (6 bases). The CDR3 is made up of 12 amino acids. Germline CDR1 and CDR2: SNHLY and FYNNEI. Trimming left V 9 bases short and J 5 bases short, with 10 bases between. Here the CDR3 DNA reads TGTGCCAGTGGACAGCGGAATGAAAAACTGTTTTTT. It codes for CASGQRNEKLFF.

The chain uses TRBV11-3 and TRBJ2-1, with 13 bases lining up with TRBD2. CDR3 length: 16 amino acids. V was clipped by 4 bases and J by 7 bases; unmatched bases: 7. Germline V gene data show CDR1 as SGHNT and CDR2 as YENEEA. CDR3 amino acids: CASSSPSLAGGNEQFF. CDR3 coding DNA: TGTGCCAGCAGCTCACCCTCACTAGCGGGGGGGAATGAGCAGTTCTTC.

The chain employs TRBV5-1 and TRBJ1-1; TRBD1 is a possible D gene (6 bases). Germline-derived CDR1 and CDR2 are SGHRS and YFSETQ. Trimming left V 4 bases short and J 5 bases short, with 18 bases between. The CDR3 runs to 15 residues. CDR3 coding DNA: TGCGCCAGCAGCGCCAGGGGCGCGGGATCAACTGAAGCTTTCTTT. It encodes CASSARGAGSTEAFF.